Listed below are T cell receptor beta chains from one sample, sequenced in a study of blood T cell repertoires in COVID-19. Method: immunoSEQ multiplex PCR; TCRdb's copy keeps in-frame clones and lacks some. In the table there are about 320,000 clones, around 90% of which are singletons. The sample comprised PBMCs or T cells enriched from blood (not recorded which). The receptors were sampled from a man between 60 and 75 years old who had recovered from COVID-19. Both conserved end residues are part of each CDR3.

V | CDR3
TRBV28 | CASSTTGSEGDTQYF
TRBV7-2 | CASSLTGSSYEQYF
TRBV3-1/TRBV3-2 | CASSPRQGETGELFF
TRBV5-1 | CASSLQTGGLAEEQFF
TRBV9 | CASSGGQEQGYGYTF
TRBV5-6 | CASSGGLAVLETQYF
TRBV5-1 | CASSLDGGRGNQPQHF
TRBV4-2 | CASSQENRVERGKLFF
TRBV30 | CAWSARRSTEAFF
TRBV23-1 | CASTKEKQGESSGNTIYF
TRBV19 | CASSIGGGGRLSYEQYF
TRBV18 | CASSPGLASYNEQFF
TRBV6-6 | CASSYDGGGNQPQHF
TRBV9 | CASSVGTSTGELFF
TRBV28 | CASSLWGDNKNIQYF
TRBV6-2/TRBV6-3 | CASSSGTSGSLDTQYF
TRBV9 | CASSAHYSYNEQFF
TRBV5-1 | CASSFSGDREAYEQYF
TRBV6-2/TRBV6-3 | CASSHDIHEQFF
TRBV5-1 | CASSPPGLAGKEQFF
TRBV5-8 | CASSLIGGPNEQFF
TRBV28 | CASSLAGIRNQPQHF
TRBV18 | CASSRDRGETQYF
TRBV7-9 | CASSLDLGAQSPLHF
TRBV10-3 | CATDGTGGGQPQHF
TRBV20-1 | CSASLLAGEKSYEQYF
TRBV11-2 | CASSTRDRGTTNEKLFF
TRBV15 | CATSRDLTGSSYEQYF
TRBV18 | CASSRDSFEKLFF
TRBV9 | CASSSRQGVYYGYTF
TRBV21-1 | CASRNRAGANVLTF
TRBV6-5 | CATQAGGETGELFF
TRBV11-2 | CASSLAGRTQYF
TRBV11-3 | CASSLAGVGTDTQYF
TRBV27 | CASASEGGFTEAFF
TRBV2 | CASRGTSFGELFF
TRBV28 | CASSPTGTSGRDTQYF
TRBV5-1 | CASNPTPQGSESGYTF
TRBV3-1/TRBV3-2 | CASSHNQETQYF
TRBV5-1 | CASSSGGDGNTIYF
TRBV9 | CASRPFSQGTDTQYF
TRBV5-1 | CASSLGLRGIYEQYF
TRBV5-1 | CASSLVGSDQPQHF
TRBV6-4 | CASSAAGTGRARPTYEQYF
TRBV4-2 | CASSLGTSPLTYNEQFF
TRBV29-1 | CSVKTSGSTDTQYF
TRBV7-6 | CASSLGQAGTGELFF
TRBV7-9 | CASTFHSGLSPDTQYF
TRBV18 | CASSLLGQGSYNEQFF
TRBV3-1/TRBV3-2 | CASSQDGAYEQYF
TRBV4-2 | CASSPEGEGGATDTQYF
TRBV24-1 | CATSDRDSTSTDTQYF
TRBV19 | CASTGGSGTGELFF
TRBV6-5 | CASRNRGKNNSPLHF
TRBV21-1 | CASSKETSGTSGRITTGELFF